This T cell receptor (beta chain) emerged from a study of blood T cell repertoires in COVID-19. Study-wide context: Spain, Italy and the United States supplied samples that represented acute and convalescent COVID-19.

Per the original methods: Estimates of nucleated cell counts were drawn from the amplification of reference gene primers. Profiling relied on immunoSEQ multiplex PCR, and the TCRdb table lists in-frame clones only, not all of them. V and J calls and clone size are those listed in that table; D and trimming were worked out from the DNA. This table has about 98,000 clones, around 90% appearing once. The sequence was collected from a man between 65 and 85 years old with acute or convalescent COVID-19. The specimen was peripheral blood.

Written as DNA, the CDR3 is TGTGCCAGTAGTGCAAGTAGGGGGTTAGAGACCCAGTACTTC. It encodes CASSASRGLETQYF. The rearrangement links TRBV19 to TRBJ2-5; maybe TRBD1 (6 bases). CDR3 length equals 14 residues. With 5 bases removed from V and 4 bases from J, the gap between germline ends came to 14 bases. CDR1 and CDR2 from the germline V gene are LNHDA and SQIVND (reference sequence).